This T cell receptor beta chain was observed in a study of CD8 T cells in Susac syndrome. Study-wide results and limits: It was acknowledged in the study that its TCR sequencing and HLA analysis involved a relatively small number of individuals.

FACS was used to enrich TEMRA cells, whereas the CD8+ and CD4+ T cells were obtained by negative isolation. The V segment lost 2 bases and the J segment 2 bases; nucleotides outside the gene matches: 9. The CDR3 loop spans 16 amino acids. The germline V gene has CDR1 LGHNA and CDR2 YSLEER. Worth noting for this clonotype: Its antigen is as yet unknown.

A quantity of roughly 0.5 to 1 ug RNA underwent reverse transcription using random hexamers. Amplification of TCR beta CDR3 by immunoSEQ multiplex PCR spanned 54 Vbeta and 13 Jbeta. A single record per CDR3 protein comes from TCRdb applying MiXCR to the immunoSEQ multiplex PCR reads. The sample gives fewer than 350,000 distinct CDR3 sequences, roughly 85% of which show up once; 0.2% to 0.25% is in the top ten. The receptor was derived from a human donor with multiple sclerosis. Sequences were obtained from CD8+ T cells from PBMCs. This sequence joins TRBV4-3 and TRBJ2-7, with 7 bases identical to TRBD1. The chain's CDR3 is CASSQRPGQLPYEQYF. DNA for the CDR3: TGCGCCAGCAGCCAACGTCCGGGACAGCTCCCCTACGAGCAGTACTTC.